This T cell receptor (beta chain) originates from a study of T cells in Graves' hyperthyroidism and ophthalmopathy. The CDR3 regions of TCR beta were amplified from RNA transcripts. Primed by the HTBI set, a first-round RT-PCR was run on the TCR CDR3. A single record per CDR3 protein comes from TCRdb applying MiXCR to the multiplex PCR reads. Of about 350,000 distinct CDR3 sequences in the sample, about 17% were seen once. Hyperthyroidism had been newly diagnosed in patients aged 18 to 65, and its duration was under 2 months. Preceding any ophthalmopathy symptoms, the blood sample dates from first hyperthyroidism diagnosis. This clonotype has at least ten counts. The receptor was isolated from a woman younger than 45 with Graves' hyperthyroidism that later progressed to Graves' ophthalmopathy. The sample consisted of blood.

Here the CDR3 reads CASSLEYRDGETQYF. CDR3 nucleotides: TGTGCCAGCAGCTTAGAATACAGGGACGGGGAGACCCAGTACTTC. The V and J genes are TRBV11-2 and TRBJ2-5, with D tentatively TRBD1 (6 bases). V was shortened by 0 bases and J by 5 bases, with 13 bases between the two germline ends. This CDR3 comprises 15 residues. Germline V gene sequence: CDR1 SGHAT, CDR2 FQNNGV.